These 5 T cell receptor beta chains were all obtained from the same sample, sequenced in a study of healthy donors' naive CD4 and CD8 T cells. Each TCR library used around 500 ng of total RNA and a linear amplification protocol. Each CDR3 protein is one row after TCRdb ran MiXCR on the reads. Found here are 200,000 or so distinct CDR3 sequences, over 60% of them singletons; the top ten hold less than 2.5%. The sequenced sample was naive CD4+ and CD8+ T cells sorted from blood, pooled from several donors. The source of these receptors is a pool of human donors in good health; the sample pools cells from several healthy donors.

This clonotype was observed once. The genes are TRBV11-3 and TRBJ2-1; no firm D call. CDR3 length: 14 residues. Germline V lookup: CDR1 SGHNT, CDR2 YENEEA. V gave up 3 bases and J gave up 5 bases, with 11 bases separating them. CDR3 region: CASSLMNLNNEQFF. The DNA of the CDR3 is TGTGCCAGCAGCTTGATGAACCTAAACAATGAGCAGTTCTTC.

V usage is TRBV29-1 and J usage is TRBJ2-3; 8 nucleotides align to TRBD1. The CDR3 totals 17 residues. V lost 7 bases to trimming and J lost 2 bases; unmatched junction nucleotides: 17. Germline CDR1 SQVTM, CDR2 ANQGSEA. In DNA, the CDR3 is TGCAGCGCTATGGACAGGGATATTAGTCCCTACACAGATACGCAGTATTTT. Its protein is CSAMDRDISPYTDTQYF.

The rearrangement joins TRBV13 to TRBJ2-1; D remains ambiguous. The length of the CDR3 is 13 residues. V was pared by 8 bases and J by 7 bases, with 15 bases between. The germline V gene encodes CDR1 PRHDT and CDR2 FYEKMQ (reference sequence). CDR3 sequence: CASQPTLRNEQFF. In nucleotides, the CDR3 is TGTGCCAGCCAACCCACATTAAGGAATGAGCAGTTCTTC.

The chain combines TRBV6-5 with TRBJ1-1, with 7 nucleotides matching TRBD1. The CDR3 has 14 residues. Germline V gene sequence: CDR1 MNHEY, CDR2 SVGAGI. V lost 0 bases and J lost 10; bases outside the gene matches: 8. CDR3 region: CASSYSTGAGGAFF. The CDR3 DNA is TGTGCCAGCAGTTACTCCACGGGGGCAGGGGGAGCTTTCTTT.

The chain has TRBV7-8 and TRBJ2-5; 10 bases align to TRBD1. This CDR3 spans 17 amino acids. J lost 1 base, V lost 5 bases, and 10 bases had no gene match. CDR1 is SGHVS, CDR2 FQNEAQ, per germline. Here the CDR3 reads CASSPSGTGDFQETQYF. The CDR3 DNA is TGTGCCAGCAGCCCGTCCGGGACAGGGGACTTCCAAGAGACCCAGTACTTC.